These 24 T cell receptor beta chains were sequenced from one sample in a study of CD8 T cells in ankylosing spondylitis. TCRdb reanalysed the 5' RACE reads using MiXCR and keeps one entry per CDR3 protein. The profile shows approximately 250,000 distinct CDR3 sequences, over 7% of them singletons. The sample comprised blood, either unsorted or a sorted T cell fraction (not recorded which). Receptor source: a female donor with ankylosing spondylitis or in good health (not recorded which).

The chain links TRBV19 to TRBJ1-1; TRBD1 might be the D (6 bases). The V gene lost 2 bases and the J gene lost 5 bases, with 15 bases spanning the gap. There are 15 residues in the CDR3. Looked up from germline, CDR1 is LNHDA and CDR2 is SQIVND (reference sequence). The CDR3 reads CASSISQGGYTEAFF. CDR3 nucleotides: TGTGCCAGTAGTATATCACAGGGTGGTTATACTGAAGCTTTCTTT.

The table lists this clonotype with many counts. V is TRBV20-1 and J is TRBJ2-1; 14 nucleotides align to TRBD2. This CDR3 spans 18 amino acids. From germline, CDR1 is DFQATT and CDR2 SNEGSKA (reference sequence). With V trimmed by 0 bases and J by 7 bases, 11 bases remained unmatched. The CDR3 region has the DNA TGCAGTGCTAGAGATCGCAGACTAGCGGGAGGGACTATTAATGAGCAGTTCTTC. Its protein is CSARDRRLAGGTINEQFF.

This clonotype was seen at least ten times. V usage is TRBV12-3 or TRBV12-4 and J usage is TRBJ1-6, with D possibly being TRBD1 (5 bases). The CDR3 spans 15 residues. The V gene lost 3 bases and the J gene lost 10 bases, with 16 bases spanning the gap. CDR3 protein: CASSFGRASGSPLHF. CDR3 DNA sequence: TGTGCCAGCAGTTTCGGGAGGGCTTCAGGGTCACCCCTCCACTTT.

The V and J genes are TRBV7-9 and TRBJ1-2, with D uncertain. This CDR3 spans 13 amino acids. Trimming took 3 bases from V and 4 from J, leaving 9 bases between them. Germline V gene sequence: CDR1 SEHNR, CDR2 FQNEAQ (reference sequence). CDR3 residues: CASSFGEPYGYTF. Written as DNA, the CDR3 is TGTGCCAGCAGCTTTGGGGAACCCTATGGCTACACCTTC.

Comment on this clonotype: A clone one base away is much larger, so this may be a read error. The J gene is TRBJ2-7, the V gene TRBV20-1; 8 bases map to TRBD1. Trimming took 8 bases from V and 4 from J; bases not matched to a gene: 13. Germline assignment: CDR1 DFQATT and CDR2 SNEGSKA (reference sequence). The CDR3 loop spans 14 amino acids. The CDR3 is CSTKGGQGLYEQYF. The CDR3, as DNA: TGCAGTACTAAAGGCGGACAGGGTCTTTACGAGCAGTACTTC.

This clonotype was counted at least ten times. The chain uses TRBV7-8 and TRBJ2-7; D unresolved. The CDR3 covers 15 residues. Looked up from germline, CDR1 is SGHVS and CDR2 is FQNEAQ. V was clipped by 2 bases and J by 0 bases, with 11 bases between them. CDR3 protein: CASSLMSSTSYEQYF. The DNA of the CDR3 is TGTGCCAGCAGCTTAATGTCGTCGACCTCCTACGAGCAGTACTTC.

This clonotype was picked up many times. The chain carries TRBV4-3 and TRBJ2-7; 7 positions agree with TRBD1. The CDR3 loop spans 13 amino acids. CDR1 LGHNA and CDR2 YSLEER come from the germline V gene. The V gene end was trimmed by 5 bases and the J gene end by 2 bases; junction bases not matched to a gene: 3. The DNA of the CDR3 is TGCGCCAGCAGCAGCGACAGGGCCTACGAGCAGTACTTC. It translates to CASSSDRAYEQYF.

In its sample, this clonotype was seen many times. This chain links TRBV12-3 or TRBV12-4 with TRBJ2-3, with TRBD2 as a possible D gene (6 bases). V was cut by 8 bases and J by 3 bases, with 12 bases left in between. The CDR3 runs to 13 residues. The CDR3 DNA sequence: TGTGCCAGCGAGTTTCGGGGGACAGATACGCAGTATTTT. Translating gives CASEFRGTDTQYF.

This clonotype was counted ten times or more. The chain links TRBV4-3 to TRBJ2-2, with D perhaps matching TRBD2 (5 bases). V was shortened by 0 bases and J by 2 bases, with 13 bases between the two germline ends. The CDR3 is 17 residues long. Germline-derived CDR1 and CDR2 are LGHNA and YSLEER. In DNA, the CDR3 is TGCGCCAGCAGCCAAGATCTGGGGAGTAGAAACACCGGGGAGCTGTTTTTT. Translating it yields CASSQDLGSRNTGELFF.

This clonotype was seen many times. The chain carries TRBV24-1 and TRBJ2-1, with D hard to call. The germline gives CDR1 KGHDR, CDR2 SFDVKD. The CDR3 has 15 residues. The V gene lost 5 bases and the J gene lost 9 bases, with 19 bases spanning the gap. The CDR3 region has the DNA TGTGCCACCAGTGGGGCCCGGACCTATCGTGGTGAGCAGTTCTTC. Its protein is CATSGARTYRGEQFF.

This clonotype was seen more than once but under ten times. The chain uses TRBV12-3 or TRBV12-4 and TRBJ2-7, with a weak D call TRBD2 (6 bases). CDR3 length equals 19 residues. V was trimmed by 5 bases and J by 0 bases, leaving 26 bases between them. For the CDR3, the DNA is TGTGCCAGCAGTCTTGTCGGCTCGCATTACTCCGGGAGCTCCTACGAGCAGTACTTC. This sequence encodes CASSLVGSHYSGSSYEQYF.

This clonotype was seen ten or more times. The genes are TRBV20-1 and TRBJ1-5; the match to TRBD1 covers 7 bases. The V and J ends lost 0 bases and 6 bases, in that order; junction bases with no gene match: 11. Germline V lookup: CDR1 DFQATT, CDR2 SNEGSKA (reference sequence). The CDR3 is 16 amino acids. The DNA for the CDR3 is TGCAGTGCTAGAGATTTAGCGAGACAGGGAGGTCAGCCCCAGCATTTT. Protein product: CSARDLARQGGQPQHF.

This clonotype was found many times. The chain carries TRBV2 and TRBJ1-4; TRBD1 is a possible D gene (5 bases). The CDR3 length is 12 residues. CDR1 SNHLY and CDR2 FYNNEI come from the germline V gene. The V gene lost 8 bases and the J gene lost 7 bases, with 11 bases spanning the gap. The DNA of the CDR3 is TGTGCCAGCCACCGGGACGGTGAAAAACTGTTTTTT. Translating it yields CASHRDGEKLFF.

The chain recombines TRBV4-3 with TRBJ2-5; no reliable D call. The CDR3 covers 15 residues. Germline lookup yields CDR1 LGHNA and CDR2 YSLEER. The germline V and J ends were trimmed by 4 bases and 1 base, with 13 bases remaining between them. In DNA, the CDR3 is TGCGCCAGCAGCCTGACCGTTAAGCCCCAAGAGACCCAGTACTTC. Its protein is CASSLTVKPQETQYF.

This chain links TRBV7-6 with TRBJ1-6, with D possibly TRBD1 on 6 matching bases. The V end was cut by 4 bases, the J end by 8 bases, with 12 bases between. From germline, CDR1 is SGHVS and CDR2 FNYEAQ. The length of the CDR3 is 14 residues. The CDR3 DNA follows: TGTGCCAGCAGCTCCCGGGACACCTATTCACCCCTCCACTTT. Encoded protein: CASSSRDTYSPLHF.

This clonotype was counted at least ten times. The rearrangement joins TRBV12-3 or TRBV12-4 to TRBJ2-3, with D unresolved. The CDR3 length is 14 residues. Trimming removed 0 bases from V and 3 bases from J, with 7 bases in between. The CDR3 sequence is CASSLARRTDTQYF. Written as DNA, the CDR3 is TGTGCCAGCAGTTTAGCGCGTAGGACAGATACGCAGTATTTT.

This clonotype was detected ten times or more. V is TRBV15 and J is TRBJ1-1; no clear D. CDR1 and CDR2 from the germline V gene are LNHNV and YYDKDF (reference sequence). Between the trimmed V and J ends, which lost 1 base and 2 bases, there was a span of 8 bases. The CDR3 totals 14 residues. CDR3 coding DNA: TGTGCCACCAGCAGAGCCTCGGCCAACACTGAAGCTTTCTTT. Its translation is CATSRASANTEAFF.

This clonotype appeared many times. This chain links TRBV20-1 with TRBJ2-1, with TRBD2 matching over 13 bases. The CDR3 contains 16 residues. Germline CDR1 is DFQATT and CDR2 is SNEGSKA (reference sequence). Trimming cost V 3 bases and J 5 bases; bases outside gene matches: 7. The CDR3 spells CSASPGTSGNHNEQFF. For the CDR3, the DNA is TGCAGTGCTAGCCCCGGGACTAGCGGGAACCACAATGAGCAGTTCTTC.

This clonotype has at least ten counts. The CDR3 region has the DNA TGTGCCAGCAGCCAAGGATGGGGACAGGGGGATGAAAAACTGTTTTTT. Protein: CASSQGWGQGDEKLFF. The chain couples TRBV5-5 to TRBJ1-4, with TRBD1 matching 11 bases. Germline values: CDR1 SGHKS, CDR2 YYEKEE (reference sequence). J lost 6 bases, V lost 4 bases, and 8 bases had no gene match. There are 16 residues in the CDR3.

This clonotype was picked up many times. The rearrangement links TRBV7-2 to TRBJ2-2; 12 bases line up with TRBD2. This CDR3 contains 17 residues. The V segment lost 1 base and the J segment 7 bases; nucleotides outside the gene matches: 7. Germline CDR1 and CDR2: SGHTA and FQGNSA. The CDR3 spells CASSLGPSGRGYGELFF. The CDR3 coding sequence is TGTGCCAGCAGCTTAGGCCCTAGCGGGAGGGGTTACGGGGAGCTGTTTTTT.

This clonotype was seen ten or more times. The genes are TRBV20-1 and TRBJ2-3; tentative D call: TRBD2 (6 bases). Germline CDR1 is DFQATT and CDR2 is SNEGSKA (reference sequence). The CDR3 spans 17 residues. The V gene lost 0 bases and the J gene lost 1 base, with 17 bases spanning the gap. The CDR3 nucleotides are TGCAGTGCTAGAGATGGGACTTCCTCCTATGGCACAGATACGCAGTATTTT. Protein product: CSARDGTSSYGTDTQYF.

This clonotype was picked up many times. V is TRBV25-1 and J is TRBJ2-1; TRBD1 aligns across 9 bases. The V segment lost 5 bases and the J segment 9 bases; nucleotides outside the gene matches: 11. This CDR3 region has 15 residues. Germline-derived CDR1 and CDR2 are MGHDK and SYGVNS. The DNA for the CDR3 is TGTGCCAGCAGTCTCCGGGACAGGGTTTCTGGTGAGCAGTTCTTC. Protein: CASSLRDRVSGEQFF.

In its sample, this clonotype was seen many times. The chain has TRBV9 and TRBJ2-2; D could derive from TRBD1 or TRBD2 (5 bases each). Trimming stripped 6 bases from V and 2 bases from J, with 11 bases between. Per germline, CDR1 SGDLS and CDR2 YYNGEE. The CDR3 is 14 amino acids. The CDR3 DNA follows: TGTGCCAGCAACCGGGACCCTAACACCGGGGAGCTGTTTTTT. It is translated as CASNRDPNTGELFF.

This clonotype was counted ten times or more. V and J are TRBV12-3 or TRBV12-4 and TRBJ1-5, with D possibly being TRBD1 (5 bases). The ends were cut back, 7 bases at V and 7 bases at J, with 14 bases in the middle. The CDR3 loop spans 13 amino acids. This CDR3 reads CASNAGPGQPQHF. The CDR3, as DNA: TGTGCCAGCAACGCAGGGCCCGGGCAGCCCCAGCATTTT.